Listed here are 20 T cell receptor beta chains from one sample, sequenced in a study of early T cells in non-severe SARS-CoV-2 infection. TCRdb ran MiXCR on the 5' RACE reads and lists one entry per CDR3 protein. Here the sample spans around 60,000 distinct CDR3 sequences, about 10% being singletons. Material: whole blood. The receptors stem from an adult who was a healthcare worker with PCR-confirmed SARS-CoV-2 infection or an uninfected control (not recorded which).

The chain couples TRBV21-1 to TRBJ2-5; TRBD1 is the table's D call, not checked against the DNA. TRBV21-1 is labeled a pseudogene. CDR3 length: 17 residues. The CDR3 spells CASSKVGTAGNQETQYF. The CDR3 DNA reads as TGTGCCAGCAGCAAAGTGGGTACAGCAGGGAATCAAGAGACCCAGTACTTC.

The table lists this clonotype with a few counts. The chain recombines TRBV12-3 or TRBV12-4 with TRBJ2-5; 7 nucleotides match TRBD1. The V segment lost 5 bases and the J segment 1 base; nucleotides outside the gene matches: 4. CDR3 length: 14 amino acids. The CDR3 nucleotides are TGTGCCAGCAGTCCAGACAGGGCCCAAGAGACCCAGTACTTC. It yields the protein CASSPDRAQETQYF.

Many counts were recorded for this clonotype. The chain has TRBV4-2 and TRBJ2-7; 9 bases map to TRBD1. The germline V gene has CDR1 LGHNA and CDR2 YNFKEQ. The trim removed 7 bases at V and 7 bases at J, leaving 14 bases unmatched. The CDR3 spans 15 residues. CDR3 loop: CASTGPSDRGFEQYF. For the CDR3, the DNA is TGTGCCAGCACCGGACCGAGCGACAGGGGGTTTGAGCAGTACTTC.

This clonotype was recorded a few times. V and J are TRBV6-4 and TRBJ2-2; D ambiguous. V lost 6 bases and J 5 bases, leaving 13 bases between the germline ends. Germline V gives CDR1 MRHNA, CDR2 SNTAGT. The CDR3 has 14 amino acids. The CDR3, as DNA: TGTGCCAGCAGAGTACAAGCCGGAACCGGGGAGCTGTTTTTT. This encodes CASRVQAGTGELFF.

The chain links TRBV5-5 to TRBJ2-3, with 10 bases matching TRBD2. The V gene's germline CDR1 is SGHKS and CDR2 YYEKEE (reference sequence). This CDR3 region has 21 residues. Trimming removed 1 base from V and 6 bases from J; junction bases left unmatched: 23. CDR3 coding DNA: TGTGCCAGCAGCTTGTTGGTAACTAGCGGGACGATTCAAACCCCATCGGATACGCAGTATTTT. Its protein is CASSLLVTSGTIQTPSDTQYF.

About this clonotype itself: Being one base from a much bigger clone, this may be a read error. The chain joins TRBV12-3 or TRBV12-4 to TRBJ1-1; TRBD1 aligns across 7 bases. The CDR3 is made up of 12 amino acids. The CDR3 DNA follows: TGTGCCAACAGTCTACTTCAGGGGGGAGCTTTCTTT. Translated, it gives CANSLLQGGAFF.

A few counts support this clonotype. The CDR3: CATSRALGPYEQYF. CDR3 coding DNA: TGTGCCACCAGCAGAGCTCTGGGGCCCTACGAGCAGTACTTC. This rearrangement joins TRBV15 to TRBJ2-7; D is perhaps TRBD1 (5 bases). The CDR3 spans 14 residues. Germline lookup yields CDR1 LNHNV and CDR2 YYDKDF (reference sequence). V lost 1 base, J lost 2 bases, and 9 bases lay in between.

The chain employs TRBV29-1 and TRBJ2-2, with D perhaps matching TRBD1 (5 bases). This CDR3 comprises 13 residues. Trimming removed 4 bases from V and 1 base from J, with 7 bases in between. The germline V gene encodes CDR1 SQVTM and CDR2 ANQGSEA. CDR3 DNA: TGCAGCGTTGTAAGGGGGAACACCGGGGAGCTGTTTTTT. As protein: CSVVRGNTGELFF.

This clonotype has at least ten counts. J is TRBJ2-1 and V is TRBV6-6; no reliable D call. The germline CDR1 and CDR2 sequences are MNHNY and SVGAGI (reference sequence). CDR3 length equals 14 residues. Trimming stripped 6 bases from V and 2 bases from J, with 11 bases between. The CDR3 spells CASSRIEAYNEQFF. CDR3 DNA sequence: TGTGCCAGCAGCCGAATCGAGGCCTACAATGAGCAGTTCTTC.

V usage is TRBV12-3 or TRBV12-4 and J usage is TRBJ1-4; D possibly corresponds to TRBD1 (6 bases). The germline V and J ends were trimmed by 8 bases and 10 bases, with 17 bases remaining between them. The CDR3 has 13 residues. The CDR3 bases are TGTGCCAGCCAGTTTATACAGGGAGGAAAACTGTTTTTT. It is translated as CASQFIQGGKLFF.

This clonotype was observed a handful of times. The chain has TRBV5-4 and TRBJ2-7; possible D gene TRBD1, 7 bases. V lost 0 bases, J lost 3 bases, and 10 bases lay in between. The germline V gene encodes CDR1 SGHNT and CDR2 YYREEE (reference sequence). The CDR3 runs 14 residues. CDR3 DNA: TGTGCCAGCAGCTTGGAGCAGGGGGGCTACGAGCAGTACTTC. It translates to CASSLEQGGYEQYF.

Many counts were recorded for this clonotype. The chain uses TRBV18 and TRBJ2-7; TRBD2 agrees at 11 bases. Germline V gene data show CDR1 as KGHSH and CDR2 as LQKENI. The CDR3 has 15 residues. With 4 bases clipped from V and 4 bases from J, the junction kept 6 bases outside the gene matches. In nucleotides, the CDR3 is TGTGCCAGCTCACTTTTAGCGGGAGGGCAGTACGAGCAGTACTTC. Translation: CASSLLAGGQYEQYF.

V is TRBV2 and J is TRBJ2-2; TRBD1 aligns across 7 bases. V lost 6 bases to trimming and J lost 0 bases; unmatched junction nucleotides: 1. Germline-derived CDR1 and CDR2 are SNHLY and FYNNEI. There are 14 residues in the CDR3. The CDR3 DNA reads as TGTGCCAGCAGGGGACAGACGAACACCGGGGAGCTGTTTTTT. As protein: CASRGQTNTGELFF.

This clonotype turned up a few times. V gene TRBV5-4 combines with J gene TRBJ2-3; no firm D call. Germline V gene sequence: CDR1 SGHNT, CDR2 YYREEE (reference sequence). Trimming shortened V by 2 bases and J by 1 base, and 8 bases separated the two germline ends. This CDR3 contains 14 residues. The DNA of the CDR3 is TGTGCCAGCAGCTTACGAACTGGCACAGATACGCAGTATTTT. Its protein is CASSLRTGTDTQYF.

The rearrangement joins TRBV6-1 to TRBJ2-7; 10 positions agree with TRBD1. The CDR3 consists of 14 residues. The V gene's germline CDR1 is MNHNS and CDR2 SASEGT. The junction had 7 bases not matched to a gene; V was cut back by 6 bases and J by 5 bases. The CDR3 coding sequence is TGTGCCAGCAGGACCGGGACAGGGGATCACGAGCAGTACTTC. This encodes CASRTGTGDHEQYF.

There are a few counts of this clonotype. The genes are TRBV27 and TRBJ1-2; D remains ambiguous. Looked up from germline, CDR1 is MNHEY and CDR2 is SMNVEV (reference sequence). V lost 5 bases and J 2 bases, leaving 9 bases between the germline ends. This CDR3 spans 13 amino acids. DNA of the CDR3: TGTGCCAGCAGTCCCAGGTCCAACTATGGCTACACCTTC. Translation gives CASSPRSNYGYTF.

This clonotype has ten or more counts. The chain couples TRBV6-2 or TRBV6-3 to TRBJ2-5; D is possibly TRBD2 (5 bases). Germline loops: CDR1 MNHEY, CDR2 SVGEGT. V was pared by 8 bases and J by 2 bases, with 12 bases between. The CDR3 is 13 amino acids. The DNA for the CDR3 is TGTGCCAGCCGGGAAAGCCGACAAGAGACCCAGTACTTC. Protein sequence: CASRESRQETQYF.

At least ten counts were recorded for this clonotype. V gene TRBV3-1 combines with J gene TRBJ2-7, with TRBD1 as a possible D gene (6 bases). The CDR3 loop spans 15 amino acids. Germline V gene sequence: CDR1 LGHDT, CDR2 YNNKEL (reference sequence). V was cut by 0 bases and J by 3 bases, with 12 bases left in between. CDR3 sequence reads: CASSQEGGFYYEQYF. The CDR3 DNA reads as TGTGCCAGCAGCCAAGAAGGGGGATTCTACTACGAGCAGTACTTC.

This clonotype was observed many times. V usage is TRBV12-3 or TRBV12-4 and J usage is TRBJ2-6; D is unresolved. The CDR3 loop spans 12 amino acids. V lost 3 bases and J 3 bases, leaving 0 bases between the germline ends. The chain's CDR3 is CASSFGANVLTF. The CDR3 DNA sequence: TGTGCCAGCAGTTTTGGGGCCAACGTCCTGACTTTC.

The chain couples TRBV20-1 to TRBJ2-1; 7 bases line up with TRBD2. The CDR3 loop spans 16 amino acids. Trimming at V came to 4 bases and at J to 2 bases, leaving 11 bases not matched to a gene. Germline CDR1 DFQATT, CDR2 SNEGSKA (reference sequence). The CDR3 here is CSAIPTQRDPYNEQFF. In DNA form, the CDR3 reads TGCAGTGCTATCCCGACCCAGCGGGATCCCTACAATGAGCAGTTCTTC.